The source of this T cell receptor beta chain is a study of CD8+CD57+ T cells in acquired aplastic anemia. Study findings and constraints: Controls and patients did not differ significantly in CD8+ Simpson's diversity. About 27 shared CD8+ CDR3s appeared highly expressed within patients' immunodominant clones.

The sample holds a few counts of this clonotype. Its target is unknown. All sequencing subjects had displayed CD8+CD57+ cell expansion on flow cytometry. From germline, CDR1 is LNHNV and CDR2 YYDKDF (reference sequence). The CDR3 is 15 amino acids. V was pared by 0 bases and J by 8 bases, with 11 bases between. Profiles of TCR beta VDJ and CDR3 were generated from a genomic DNA template. TCRdb processed the reads anew with MiXCR; each CDR3 protein has one entry. The sample carries under 200,000 distinct CDR3 sequences, roughly 50% recorded once. V usage is TRBV15 and J usage is TRBJ1-6; D possibly corresponds to TRBD1 (5 bases). Sequenced: sorted CD4+, CD8+, or CD8+CD57+ T cells (not recorded which) from PBMCs. The TCR sequence derives from a human donor with aplastic anemia. The CDR3 is CATSRDLQGYSPLHF. CDR3 in DNA: TGTGCCACCAGCAGAGATCTCCAGGGATATTCACCCCTCCACTTT.